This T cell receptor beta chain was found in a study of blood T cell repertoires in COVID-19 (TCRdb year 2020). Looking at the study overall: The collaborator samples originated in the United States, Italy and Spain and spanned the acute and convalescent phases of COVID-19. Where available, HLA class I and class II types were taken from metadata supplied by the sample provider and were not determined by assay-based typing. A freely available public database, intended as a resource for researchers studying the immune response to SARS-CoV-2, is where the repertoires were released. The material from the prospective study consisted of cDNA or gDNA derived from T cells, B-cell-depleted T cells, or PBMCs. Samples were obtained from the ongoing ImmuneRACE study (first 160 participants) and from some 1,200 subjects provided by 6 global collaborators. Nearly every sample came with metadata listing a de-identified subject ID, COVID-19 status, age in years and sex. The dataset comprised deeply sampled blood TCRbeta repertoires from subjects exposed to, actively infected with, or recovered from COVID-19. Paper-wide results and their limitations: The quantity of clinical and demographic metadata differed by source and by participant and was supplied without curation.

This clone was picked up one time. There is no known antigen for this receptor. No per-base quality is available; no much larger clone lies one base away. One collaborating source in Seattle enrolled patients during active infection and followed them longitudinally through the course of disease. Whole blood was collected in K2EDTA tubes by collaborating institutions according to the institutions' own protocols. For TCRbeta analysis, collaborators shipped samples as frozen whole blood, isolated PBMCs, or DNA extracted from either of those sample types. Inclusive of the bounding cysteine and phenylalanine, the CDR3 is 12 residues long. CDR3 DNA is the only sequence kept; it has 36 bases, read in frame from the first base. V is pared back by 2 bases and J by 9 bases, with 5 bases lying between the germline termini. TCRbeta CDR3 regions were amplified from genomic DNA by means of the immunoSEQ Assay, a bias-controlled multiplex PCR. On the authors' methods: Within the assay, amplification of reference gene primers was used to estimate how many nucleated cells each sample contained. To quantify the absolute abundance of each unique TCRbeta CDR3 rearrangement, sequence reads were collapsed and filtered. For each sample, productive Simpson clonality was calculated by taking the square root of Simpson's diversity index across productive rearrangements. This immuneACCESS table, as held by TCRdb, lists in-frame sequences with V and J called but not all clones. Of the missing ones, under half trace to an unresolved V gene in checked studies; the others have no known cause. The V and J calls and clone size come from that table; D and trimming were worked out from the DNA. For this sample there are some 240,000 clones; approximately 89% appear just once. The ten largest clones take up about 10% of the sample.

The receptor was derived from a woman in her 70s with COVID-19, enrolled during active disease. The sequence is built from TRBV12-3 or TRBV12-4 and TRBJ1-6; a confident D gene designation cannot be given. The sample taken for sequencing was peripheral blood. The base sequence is TGTGCCAGCAGTTTATCCGGTTCACCCCTCCACTTT. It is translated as CASSLSGSPLHF.